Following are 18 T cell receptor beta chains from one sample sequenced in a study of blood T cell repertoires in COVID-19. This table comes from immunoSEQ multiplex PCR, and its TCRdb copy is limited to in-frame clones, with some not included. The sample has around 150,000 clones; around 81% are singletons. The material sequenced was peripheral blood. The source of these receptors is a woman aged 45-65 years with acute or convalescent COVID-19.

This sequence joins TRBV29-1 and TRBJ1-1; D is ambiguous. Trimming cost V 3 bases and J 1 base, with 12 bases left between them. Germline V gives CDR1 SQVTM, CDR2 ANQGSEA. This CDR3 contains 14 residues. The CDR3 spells CSVEENAGNTEAFF. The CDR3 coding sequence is TGCAGCGTTGAGGAAAATGCGGGGAACACTGAAGCTTTCTTT. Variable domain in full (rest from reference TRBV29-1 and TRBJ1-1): SAVISQKPSRDICQRGTSLTIQCQVDSQVTMMFWYRQQPGQSLTLIATANQGSEATYESGFVIDKFPISRPNLTFSTLTVSNMSPEDSSIYLCSVEENAGNTEAFFGQGTRLTVV.

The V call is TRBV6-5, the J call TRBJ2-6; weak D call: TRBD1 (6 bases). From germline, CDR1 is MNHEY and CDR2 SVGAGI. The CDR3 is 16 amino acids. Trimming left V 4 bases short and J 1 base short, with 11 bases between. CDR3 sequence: CASSSGTTSGANVLTF. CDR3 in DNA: TGTGCCAGCAGTTCCGGGACAACGTCTGGGGCCAACGTCCTGACTTTC.

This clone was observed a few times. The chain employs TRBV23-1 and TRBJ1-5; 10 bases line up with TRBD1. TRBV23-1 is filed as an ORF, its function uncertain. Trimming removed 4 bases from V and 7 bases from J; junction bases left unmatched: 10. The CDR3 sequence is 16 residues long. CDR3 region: CASSLSRDRGSQPQHF. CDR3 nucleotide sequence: TGCGCCAGCAGTCTTAGCCGGGACAGGGGAAGCCAGCCCCAGCATTTT.

CDR3 protein: CASSSLSSGNTIYF. The CDR3 DNA sequence: TGTGCCAGCAGCTCACTGTCCTCTGGAAACACCATATATTTT. This rearrangement joins TRBV7-2 to TRBJ1-3; D is unclear. This CDR3 contains 14 residues. Trimming removed 4 bases from V and 0 bases from J, with 7 bases in between. The germline gives CDR1 SGHTA, CDR2 FQGNSA.

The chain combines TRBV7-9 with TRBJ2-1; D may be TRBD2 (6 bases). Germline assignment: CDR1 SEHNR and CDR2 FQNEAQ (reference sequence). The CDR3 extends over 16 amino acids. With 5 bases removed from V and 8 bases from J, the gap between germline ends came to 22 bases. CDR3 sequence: CASSPPRGYRVDEQFF. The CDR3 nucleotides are TGTGCCAGCAGCCCCCCCCGGGGGTACCGGGTGGATGAGCAGTTCTTC.

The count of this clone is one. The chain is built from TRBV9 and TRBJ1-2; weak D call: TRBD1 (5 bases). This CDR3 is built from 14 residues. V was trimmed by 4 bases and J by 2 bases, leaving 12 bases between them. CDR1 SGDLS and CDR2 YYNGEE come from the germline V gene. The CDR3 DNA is TGTGCCAGCAGCCCCGGGGGTGGAAACTATGGCTACACCTTC. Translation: CASSPGGGNYGYTF. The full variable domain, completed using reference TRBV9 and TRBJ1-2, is DSGVTQTPKHLITATGQRVTLRCSPRSGDLSVYWYQQSLDQGLQFLIQYYNGEERAKGNILERFSAQQFPDLHSELNLSSLELGDSALYFCASSPGGGNYGYTFGSGTRLTVV.

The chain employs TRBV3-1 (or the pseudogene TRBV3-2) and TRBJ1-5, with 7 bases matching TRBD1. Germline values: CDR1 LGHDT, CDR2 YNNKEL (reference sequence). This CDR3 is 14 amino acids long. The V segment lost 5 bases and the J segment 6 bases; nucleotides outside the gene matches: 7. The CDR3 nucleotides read TGTGCCAGCAGCTCCAGGGGGTCGGGTCAGCCCCAGCATTTT. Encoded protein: CASSSRGSGQPQHF.

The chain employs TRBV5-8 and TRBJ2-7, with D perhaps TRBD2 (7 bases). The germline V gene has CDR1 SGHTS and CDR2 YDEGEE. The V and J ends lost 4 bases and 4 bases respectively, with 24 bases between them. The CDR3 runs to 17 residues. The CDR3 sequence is CASSKGGPGGVGYEQYF. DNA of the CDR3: TGTGCCAGCAGCAAGGGGGGGCCCGGTGGAGTAGGTTACGAGCAGTACTTC.

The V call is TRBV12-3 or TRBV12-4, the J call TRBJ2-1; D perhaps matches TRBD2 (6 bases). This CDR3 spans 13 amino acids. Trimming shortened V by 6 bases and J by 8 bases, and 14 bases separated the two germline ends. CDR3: CASSGSSGDEQFF. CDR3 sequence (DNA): TGTGCCAGCAGCGGATCCTCGGGGGATGAGCAGTTCTTC.

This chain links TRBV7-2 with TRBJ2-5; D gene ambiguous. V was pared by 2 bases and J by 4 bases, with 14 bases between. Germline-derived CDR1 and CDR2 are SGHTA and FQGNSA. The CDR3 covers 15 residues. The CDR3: CASSLSSGFGETQYF. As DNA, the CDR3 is TGTGCCAGCAGCTTAAGTTCAGGATTCGGAGAGACCCAGTACTTC.

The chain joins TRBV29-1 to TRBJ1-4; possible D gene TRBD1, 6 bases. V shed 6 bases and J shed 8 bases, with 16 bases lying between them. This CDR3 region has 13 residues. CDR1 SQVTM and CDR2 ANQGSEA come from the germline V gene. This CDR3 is CSVRVGAGEKLFF. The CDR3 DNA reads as TGCAGCGTCCGCGTGGGGGCAGGGGAAAAACTGTTTTTT.

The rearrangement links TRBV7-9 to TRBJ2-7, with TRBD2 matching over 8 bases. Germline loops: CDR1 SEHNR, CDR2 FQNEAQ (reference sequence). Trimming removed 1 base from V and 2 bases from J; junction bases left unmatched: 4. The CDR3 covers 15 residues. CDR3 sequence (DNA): TGTGCCAGCAGCTTAGTTACAGCGGGGGCCTACGAGCAGTACTTC. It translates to CASSLVTAGAYEQYF.

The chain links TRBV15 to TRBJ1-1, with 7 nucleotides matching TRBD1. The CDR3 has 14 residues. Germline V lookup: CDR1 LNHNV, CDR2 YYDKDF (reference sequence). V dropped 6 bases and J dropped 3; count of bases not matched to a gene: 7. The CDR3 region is CATSLDRVDTEAFF. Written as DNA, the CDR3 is TGTGCCACCAGTTTAGACAGGGTCGACACTGAAGCTTTCTTT.

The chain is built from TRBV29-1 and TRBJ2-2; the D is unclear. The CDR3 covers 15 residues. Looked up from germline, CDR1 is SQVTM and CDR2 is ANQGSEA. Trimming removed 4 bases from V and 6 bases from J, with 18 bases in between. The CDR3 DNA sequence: TGCAGCGTTGGGCTAGTTGACGGTTATTCCGGGGAGCTGTTTTTT. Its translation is CSVGLVDGYSGELFF.

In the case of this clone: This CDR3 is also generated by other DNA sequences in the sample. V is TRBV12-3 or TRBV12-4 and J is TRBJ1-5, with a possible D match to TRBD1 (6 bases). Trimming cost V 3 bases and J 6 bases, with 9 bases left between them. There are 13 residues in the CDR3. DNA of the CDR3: TGTGCCAGCAGTTTGACAGGAGGTCAGCCCCAGCATTTT. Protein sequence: CASSLTGGQPQHF.

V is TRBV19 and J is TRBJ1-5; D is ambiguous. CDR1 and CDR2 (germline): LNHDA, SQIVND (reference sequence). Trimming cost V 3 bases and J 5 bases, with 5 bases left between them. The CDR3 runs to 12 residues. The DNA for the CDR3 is TGTGCCAGTAGTATTATTCATCAGCCCCAGCATTTT. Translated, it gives CASSIIHQPQHF.

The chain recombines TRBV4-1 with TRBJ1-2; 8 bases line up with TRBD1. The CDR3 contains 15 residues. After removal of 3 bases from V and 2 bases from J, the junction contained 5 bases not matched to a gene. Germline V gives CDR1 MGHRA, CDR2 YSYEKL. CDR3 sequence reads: CASSQGDRLNYGYTF. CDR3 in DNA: TGCGCCAGCAGCCAGGGGGACAGGCTAAACTATGGCTACACCTTC.

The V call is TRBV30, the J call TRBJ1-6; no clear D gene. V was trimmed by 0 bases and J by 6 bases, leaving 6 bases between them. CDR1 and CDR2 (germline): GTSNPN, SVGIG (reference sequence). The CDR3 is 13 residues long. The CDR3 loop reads CAWSVLSNSPLHF. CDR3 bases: TGTGCCTGGAGTGTACTAAGTAATTCACCCCTCCACTTT.